This T cell receptor (beta chain) stems from a study of T cell changes during pregnancy in multiple sclerosis. V was shortened by 3 bases and J by 4 bases, with 12 bases between the two germline ends. Germline V CDR1 and CDR2: LNHDA, SQIVND (reference sequence). The CDR3 runs 14 residues. The protocol was immunoSEQ multiplex PCR, while the TCRdb copy is restricted to in-frame clones and leaves out a portion. The repertoire has 50,000 to 60,000 clones, about nine tenths of them found once; the top ten carry 2.2%. V gene TRBV19 combines with J gene TRBJ1-1; tentatively, D is TRBD1 (5 bases). This clonotype was sampled from a female donor in good health, enrolled as a control in a pregnancy study. The sequenced sample was peripheral blood, obtained in the first trimester of pregnancy. This chain's CDR3 is CASSIGGLSTEAFF. The CDR3 DNA reads TGTGCCAGTAGTATTGGGGGGTTAAGCACTGAAGCTTTCTTT. Variable domain in full (rest from reference TRBV19 and TRBJ1-1): DGGITQSPKYLFRKEGQNVTLSCEQNLNHDAMYWYRQDPGQGLRLIYYSQIVNDFQKGDIAEGYSVSREKKESFPLTVTSAQKNPTAFYLCASSIGGLSTEAFFGQGTRLTVV.